The clone carrying this T cell receptor (beta chain) was detected only a few times. What it recognizes is unknown. At one end, the junction sequence differs from germline, possibly due to a read error. Looked up from germline, CDR1 is SSHAT and CDR2 is FNYEAQ (reference sequence). This CDR3 comprises 15 residues. The record originates from a study of cytomegalovirus exposure and HLA in healthy donors. Whole-study context: The platform used for the approximately 130 validation repertoires matched that of the roughly 720 first-cohort repertoires, a later analysis reported.

General observations from the study: Researchers reported that a few CMV-associated chains were confirmed in vitro as CMV antigen-specific. Cytomegalovirus-associated TCR beta chains were listed, numbering roughly 150. According to a subsequent analysis, TCR clusters from the first cohort were inclined to appear together in the roughly 120 validation repertoires.

Assay: immunoSEQ multiplex PCR; the TCRdb copy retains only in-frame clones and omits some. Of about 300,000 clones listed, 88% are singletons. The genes are TRBV7-7 and TRBJ2-7; 10 bases are a match to TRBD1. The TCR originated in a woman between 18 and 30 years old in good health and CMV-seronegative. The sequenced sample consisted of PBMCs. The CDR3 DNA follows: TGTGCTAGCAGCTCGGGACAGGGGCTTTTGTACGAGCAGTACTTC. Translating gives CASSSGQGLLYEQYF.